This T cell receptor beta chain derives from a study of CD8 T cells in ankylosing spondylitis. This clonotype was observed a single time. Its matching antigen is unknown. Study-level findings and limits: Reportedly, matched ankylosing spondylitis synovial fluid was significantly enriched for disease-linked clones. Certain motif variants had earlier appeared in reactive arthritis synovial fluid and blood.

With molecular barcodes, quantitative 5'-RACE was used to make the TCR beta libraries. MiXCR was run by TCRdb on the 5' RACE reads, yielding one entry per CDR3 protein. Of about 250,000 distinct CDR3 sequences detected, 30% to 35% appear once; the ten largest clones hold around 4.4%. The CDR3 contains 13 residues. The germline V gene encodes CDR1 MNHNS and CDR2 SASEGT. Trimming cost V 6 bases and J 7 bases; bases outside gene matches: 6. The sequenced material came from blood, either unsorted or a sorted T cell fraction (not recorded which). This chain joins TRBV6-1 and TRBJ2-1; 7 bases are a match to TRBD2. The clonotype was recovered from a male donor with ankylosing spondylitis or in good health (not recorded which). CDR3 sequence: CASRDGGSNEQFF. DNA of the CDR3: TGTGCCAGCAGGGACGGGGGGTCGAATGAGCAGTTCTTC.